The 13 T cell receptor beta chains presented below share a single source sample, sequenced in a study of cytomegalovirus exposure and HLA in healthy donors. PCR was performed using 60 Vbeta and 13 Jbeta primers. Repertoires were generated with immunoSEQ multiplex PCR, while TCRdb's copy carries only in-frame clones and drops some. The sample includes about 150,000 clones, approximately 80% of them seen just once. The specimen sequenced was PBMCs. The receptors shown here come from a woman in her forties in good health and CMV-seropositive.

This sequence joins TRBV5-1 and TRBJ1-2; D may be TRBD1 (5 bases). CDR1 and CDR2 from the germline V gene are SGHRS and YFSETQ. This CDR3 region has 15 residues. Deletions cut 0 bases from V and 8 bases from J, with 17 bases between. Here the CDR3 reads CASSLDIGSGQGYTF. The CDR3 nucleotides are TGCGCCAGCAGCTTGGATATTGGGTCAGGGCAAGGCTACACCTTC.

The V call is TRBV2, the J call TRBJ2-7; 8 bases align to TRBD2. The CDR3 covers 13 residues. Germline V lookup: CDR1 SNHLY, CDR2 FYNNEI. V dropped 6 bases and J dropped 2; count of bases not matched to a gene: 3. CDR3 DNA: TGTGCCAGCAGATATAGCGGGGCCTACGAGCAGTACTTC. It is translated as CASRYSGAYEQYF.

CDR3 loop: CASSSSGSIDTQYF. The CDR3 coding sequence is TGTGCCAGCAGCTCTAGCGGGAGTATAGATACGCAGTATTTT. The chain recombines TRBV13 with TRBJ2-3, with 10 positions matching TRBD2. With V trimmed by 4 bases and J by 5 bases, 3 bases remained unmatched. CDR1 and CDR2 (germline): PRHDT, FYEKMQ (reference sequence). This CDR3 contains 14 residues.

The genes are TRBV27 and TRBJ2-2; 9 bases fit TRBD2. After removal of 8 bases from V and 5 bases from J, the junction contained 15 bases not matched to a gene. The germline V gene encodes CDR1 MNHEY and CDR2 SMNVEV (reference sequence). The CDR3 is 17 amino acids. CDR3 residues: CASLGWASGMNTGELFF. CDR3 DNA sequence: TGTGCCAGCCTCGGGTGGGCTAGCGGGATGAATACCGGGGAGCTGTTTTTT.

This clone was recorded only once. Here the CDR3 reads CAWSLGSSGTETQYF. The CDR3 DNA follows: TGTGCCTGGAGTCTCGGCTCTAGCGGGACGGAGACCCAGTACTTC. The chain is built from TRBV30 and TRBJ2-5, with 9 bases fitting TRBD2. From germline, CDR1 is GTSNPN and CDR2 SVGIG (reference sequence). After removal of 2 bases from V and 5 bases from J, the junction contained 9 bases not matched to a gene. The CDR3 totals 15 residues.

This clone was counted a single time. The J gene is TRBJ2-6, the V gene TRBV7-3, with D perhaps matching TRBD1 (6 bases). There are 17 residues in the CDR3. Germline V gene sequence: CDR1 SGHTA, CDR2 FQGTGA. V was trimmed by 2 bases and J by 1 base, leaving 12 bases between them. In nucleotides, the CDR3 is TGTGCCAGCAGCTTACACCCACAGGGATCTGGGGCCAACGTCCTGACTTTC. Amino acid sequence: CASSLHPQGSGANVLTF.

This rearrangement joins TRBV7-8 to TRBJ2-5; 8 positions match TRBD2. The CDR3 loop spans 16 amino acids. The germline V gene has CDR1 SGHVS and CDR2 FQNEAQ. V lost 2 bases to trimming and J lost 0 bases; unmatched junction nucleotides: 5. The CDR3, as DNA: TGTGCCAGCAGCTTATTGACTAGCGTGAACCAAGAGACCCAGTACTTC. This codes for CASSLLTSVNQETQYF.

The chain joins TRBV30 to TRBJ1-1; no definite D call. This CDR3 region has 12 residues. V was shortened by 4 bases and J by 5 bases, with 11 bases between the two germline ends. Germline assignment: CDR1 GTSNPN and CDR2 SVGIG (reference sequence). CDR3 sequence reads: CAWTPSETEAFF. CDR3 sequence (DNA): TGTGCCTGGACCCCGAGCGAGACTGAAGCTTTCTTT.

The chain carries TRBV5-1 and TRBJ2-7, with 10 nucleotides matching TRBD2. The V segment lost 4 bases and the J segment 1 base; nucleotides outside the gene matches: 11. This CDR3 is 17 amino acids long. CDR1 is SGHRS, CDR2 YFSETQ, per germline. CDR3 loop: CASSDWRQREGSYEQYF. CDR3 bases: TGCGCCAGCAGCGACTGGAGGCAGCGGGAGGGGTCCTACGAGCAGTACTTC. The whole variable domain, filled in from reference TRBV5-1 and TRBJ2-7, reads KAGVTQTPRYLIKTRGQQVTLSCSPISGHRSVSWYQQTPGQGLQFLFEYFSETQRNKGNFPGRFSGRQFSNSRSEMNVSTLELGDSALYLCASSDWRQREGSYEQYFGPGTRLTVT.

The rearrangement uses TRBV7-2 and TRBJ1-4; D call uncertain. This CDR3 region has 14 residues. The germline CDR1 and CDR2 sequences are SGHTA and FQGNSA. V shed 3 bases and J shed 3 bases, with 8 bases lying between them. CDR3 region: CASSFWEANEKLFF. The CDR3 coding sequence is TGTGCCAGCAGCTTCTGGGAGGCTAATGAAAAACTGTTTTTT.

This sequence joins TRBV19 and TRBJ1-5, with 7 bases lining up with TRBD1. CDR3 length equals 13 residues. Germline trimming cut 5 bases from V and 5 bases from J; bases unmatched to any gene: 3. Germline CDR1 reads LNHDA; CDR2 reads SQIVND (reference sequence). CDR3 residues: CASSVRGDQPQHF. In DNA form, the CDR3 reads TGTGCCAGTAGTGTCAGGGGGGATCAGCCCCAGCATTTT.

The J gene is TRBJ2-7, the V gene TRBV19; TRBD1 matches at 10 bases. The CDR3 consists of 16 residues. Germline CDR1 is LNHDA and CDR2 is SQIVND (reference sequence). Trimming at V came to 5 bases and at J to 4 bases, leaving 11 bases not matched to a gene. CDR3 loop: CASSPRDRGRGYEQYF. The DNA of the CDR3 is TGTGCCAGTAGTCCGCGGGACAGGGGTAGAGGTTACGAGCAGTACTTC.

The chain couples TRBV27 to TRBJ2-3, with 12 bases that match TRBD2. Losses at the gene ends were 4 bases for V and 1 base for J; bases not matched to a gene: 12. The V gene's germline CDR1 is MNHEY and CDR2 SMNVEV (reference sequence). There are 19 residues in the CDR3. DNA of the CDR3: TGTGCCAGCAGTTCGCGGGCTAGCGGGAGGGCCCCCCGCACAGATACGCAGTATTTT. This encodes CASSSRASGRAPRTDTQYF.